Sequencing of this TCR beta chain was carried out in a study of blood T cell repertoires in COVID-19. Study details: Donors in the United States, Italy and Spain gave samples during acute or convalescent COVID-19.

Those who participated ranged in age from about 18 to 89 years and resided in 20 to 25 US areas. Clinical history as reported by participants underpinned cohort assignment. The germline gives CDR1 SGHRS, CDR2 YFSETQ. The CDR3 length is 14 residues. Trimming cost V 7 bases and J 5 bases; bases outside gene matches: 9. The assay was immunoSEQ multiplex PCR, and TCRdb's table has in-frame clones only and misses some. Here the sample spans approximately 440,000 clones, about 90% being singletons. Material: PBMCs or T cells enriched from blood (not recorded which). The chain links TRBV5-1 to TRBJ2-7; the match to TRBD1 covers 10 bases. This receptor was taken from a man younger than 35 who had recovered from COVID-19. In nucleotides, the CDR3 is TGCGCCAGCGGACCACCGACAGGGGGCCACGAGCAGTACTTC. Protein: CASGPPTGGHEQYF. Together with reference TRBV5-1 and TRBJ2-7, the CDR3 gives the full variable domain: KAGVTQTPRYLIKTRGQQVTLSCSPISGHRSVSWYQQTPGQGLQFLFEYFSETQRNKGNFPGRFSGRQFSNSRSEMNVSTLELGDSALYLCASGPPTGGHEQYFGPGTRLTVT.